This TCR beta chain was sequenced during a study of OX40 agonist ivuxolimab in advanced cancers. Study overall: A diagnosis of hepatocellular carcinoma, melanoma, renal cell or head and neck cancer was present in dose-escalation patients. Three patients showed partial responses: one hepatocellular carcinoma and two cutaneous melanoma cases.

Germline CDR1 is SGHTA and CDR2 is FQGNSA. V lost 2 bases to trimming and J lost 0 bases; unmatched junction nucleotides: 3. CDR3 size: 15 residues. This clone was picked up one time. The antigen remains unidentified. Study-wide findings and caveats: Antigen specificity was not determined for the expanded peripheral T cells.

Sequencing was performed with immunoSEQ multiplex PCR; in TCRdb, only in-frame clones are kept and a portion is missing. The table has 65,000 to 95,000 clones, about 84% seen once. This material consisted of CD4+ or CD8+ T cells sorted from blood, taken in a trial of the OX40 agonist ivuxolimab. The sequence was obtained from an adult with an advanced solid tumor such as melanoma, head and neck, liver or kidney cancer. V gene TRBV7-2 combines with J gene TRBJ2-7; 8 nucleotides match TRBD1. CDR3 coding DNA: TGTGCCAGCAGCTTAAGACAGGGGAGCTCCTACGAGCAGTACTTC. Protein: CASSLRQGSSYEQYF.